A selection of T cell receptor beta chains follows, all from one sample in a study of control samples from healthy donors and cancer patients. Method: immunoSEQ multiplex PCR; TCRdb's copy keeps in-frame clones and lacks some. The table shows 85,000 to 100,000 clones, with roughly 78% occurring only once. Sequencing used blood. The receptors stem from a man aged 55 to 69 in good health. Both conserved end residues are part of each CDR3. Fields, in order: V gene, J gene, CDR3 protein.

TRBV5-1,TRBJ2-1,CASSELDRGEQFF
TRBV7-9,TRBJ2-7,CASSLGPGEQYF
TRBV11-2,TRBJ2-3,CASSPGGTDTQYF
TRBV28,TRBJ2-1,CASSASGRAYNEQFF
TRBV5-8,TRBJ1-2,CASSSGLPGNGYTF
TRBV12-3/TRBV12-4,TRBJ2-1,CASRETGNVQFF
TRBV2,TRBJ1-1,CASSESPGRRTEAFF
TRBV30,TRBJ1-5,CAWSGGRGDDQPQHF
TRBV24-1,TRBJ2-2,CATSVISTGELFF
TRBV30,TRBJ1-4,CAWSSGVPEKLFF
TRBV19,TRBJ1-5,CASTQGGGGNQPQHF
TRBV6-5,TRBJ2-3,CASSYDYGHNQDTQYF
TRBV30,TRBJ1-1,CAWSSTGKAFF
TRBV6-5,TRBJ1-2,CASRGTGIYGYTF
TRBV28,TRBJ2-5,CASRSAETQYF
TRBV6-2/TRBV6-3,TRBJ1-5,CASSYTIEPQHF
TRBV6-5,TRBJ2-1,CATRVSDEQFF
TRBV19,TRBJ2-1,CASSSYDLRGHEQFF
TRBV11-3,TRBJ2-2,CASSLELAGNTGELFF
TRBV5-4,TRBJ1-2,CASSWDRVNGYTF
TRBV7-8,TRBJ2-5,CASSSQTWEETQYF
TRBV27,TRBJ2-3,CASSLLRGRALITDTQYF
TRBV18,TRBJ1-5,CASSAGQGGWQPQHF
TRBV7-9,TRBJ2-2,CASSLGSSGLAYTGELFF
TRBV24-1,TRBJ2-3,CATSGPRAGSGDTQYF
TRBV6-1,TRBJ2-3,CASSDGRGGSTDTQYF
TRBV3-1/TRBV3-2,TRBJ2-7,CASSQDGTPHSYEQYF
TRBV27,TRBJ1-1,CASSFGTGGMNTEAFF
TRBV28,TRBJ2-7,CASSPPRGLAPTYYEQYF
TRBV3-1/TRBV3-2,TRBJ2-5,CASSQVGQVGMGQETQYF
TRBV5-4,TRBJ2-2,CASGRGEGELFF
TRBV4-1,TRBJ2-7,CASSQGTSSSYEQYF
TRBV18,TRBJ1-3,CASSQSSGNTIYF
TRBV20-1,TRBJ2-3,CSAGRRDTQYF
TRBV9,TRBJ1-3,CASSVETGGGNTIYF
TRBV7-6,TRBJ1-4,CASSKTGLATNEKLFF
TRBV5-1,TRBJ1-3,CASSLTIRDRLNSGNTIYF
TRBV5-1,TRBJ1-6,CASSSQPLTRSGYNSPLHF
TRBV19,TRBJ1-1,CASSIDHGGRNTEAFF
TRBV6-1,TRBJ2-7,CASSVGQGIRGSDEQYF
TRBV30,TRBJ2-7,CAWKEGYEQYF
TRBV4-1,TRBJ1-1,CASSHSQGLQNTEAFF
TRBV5-6,TRBJ2-1,CASSSYRGHEQFF
TRBV4-2,TRBJ2-3,CASSQIPARDTDTQYF
TRBV6-6,TRBJ2-1,CASSRLTSGDNNEQFF
TRBV6-6,TRBJ1-2,CASSPDGYYGYTF
TRBV18,TRBJ2-7,CASSPTGTGAAESYEQYF
TRBV30,TRBJ2-2,CACPGGLLNTGELFF
TRBV6-5,TRBJ1-2,CASLLRDKGGNGYTF
TRBV3-1/TRBV3-2,TRBJ1-1,CASSRRADTEAFF
TRBV6-2/TRBV6-3,TRBJ2-5,CASSYASGTSEGETQYF
TRBV18,TRBJ1-3,CASSPQGAKGNTIYF
TRBV7-9,TRBJ1-4,CASSRDRGGEKLFF
TRBV5-4,TRBJ1-1,CASSLFEGGTEAFF
TRBV9,TRBJ2-2,CASSGRPGTGELFF
TRBV12-3/TRBV12-4,TRBJ2-7,CATTGSLADEQYF
TRBV2,TRBJ1-5,CASCKDSMVNQPQHF